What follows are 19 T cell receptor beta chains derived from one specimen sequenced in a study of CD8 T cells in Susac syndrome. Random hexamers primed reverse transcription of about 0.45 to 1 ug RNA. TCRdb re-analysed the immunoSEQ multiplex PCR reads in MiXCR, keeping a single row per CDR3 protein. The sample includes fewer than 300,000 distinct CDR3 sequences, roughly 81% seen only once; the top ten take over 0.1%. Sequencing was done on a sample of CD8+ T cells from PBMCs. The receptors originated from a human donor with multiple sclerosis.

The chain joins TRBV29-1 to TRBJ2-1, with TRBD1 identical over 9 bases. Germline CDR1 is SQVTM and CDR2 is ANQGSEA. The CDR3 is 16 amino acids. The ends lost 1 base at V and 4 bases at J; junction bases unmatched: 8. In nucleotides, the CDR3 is TGCAGCGTTGAAGGGGAGGACAGGGGATCTTACAATGAGCAGTTCTTC. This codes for CSVEGEDRGSYNEQFF.

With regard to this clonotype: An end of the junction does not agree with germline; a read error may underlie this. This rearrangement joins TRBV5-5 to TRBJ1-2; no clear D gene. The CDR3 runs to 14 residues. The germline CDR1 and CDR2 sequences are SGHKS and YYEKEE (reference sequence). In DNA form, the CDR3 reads TGTGCCAGCAACTTGAGTGCCCCGGGCTATGGCTACACCTTC. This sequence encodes CASNLSAPGYGYTF. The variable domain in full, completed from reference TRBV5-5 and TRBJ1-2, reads DAGVTQSPTHLIKTRGQQVTLRCSPISGHKSVSWYQQVLGQGPQFIFQYYEKEERGRGNFPDRFSARQFPNYSSELNVNALLLGDSALYLCASNLSAPGYGYTFGSGTRLTVV.

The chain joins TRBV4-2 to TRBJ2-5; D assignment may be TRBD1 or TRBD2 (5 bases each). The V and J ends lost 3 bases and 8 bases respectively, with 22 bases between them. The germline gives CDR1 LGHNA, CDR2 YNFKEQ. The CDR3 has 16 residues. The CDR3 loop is CASSQEAGAPLETQYF. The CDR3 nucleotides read TGTGCCAGCAGCCAGGAGGCCGGGGCCCCATTGGAAACCCAGTACTTC.

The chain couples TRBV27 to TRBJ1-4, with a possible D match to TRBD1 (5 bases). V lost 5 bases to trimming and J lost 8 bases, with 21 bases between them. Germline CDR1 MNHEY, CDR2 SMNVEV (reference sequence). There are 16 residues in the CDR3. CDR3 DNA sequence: TGTGCCAGCAGTGACGGGCCAGGGTATGATGGCGAAAAACTGTTTTTT. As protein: CASSDGPGYDGEKLFF.

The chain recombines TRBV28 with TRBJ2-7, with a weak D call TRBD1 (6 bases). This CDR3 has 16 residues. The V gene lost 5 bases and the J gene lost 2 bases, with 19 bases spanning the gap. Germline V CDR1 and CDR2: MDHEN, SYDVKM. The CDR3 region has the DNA TGTGCCAGCAGTACGACGGACAGACCCCTCACCTACGAGCAGTACTTC. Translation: CASSTTDRPLTYEQYF.

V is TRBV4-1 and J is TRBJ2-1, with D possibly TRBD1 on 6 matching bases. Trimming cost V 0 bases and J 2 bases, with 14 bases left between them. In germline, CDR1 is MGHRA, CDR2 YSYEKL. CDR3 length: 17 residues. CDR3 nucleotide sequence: TGCGCCAGCAGCCAAGAGGTCCGGACAGTTGCCTACAATGAGCAGTTCTTC. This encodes CASSQEVRTVAYNEQFF.

CDR3 amino acids: CASSYLGTSGYTF. The CDR3, as DNA: TGTGCCAGCAGTTACCTTGGGACTAGCGGCTACACCTTC. J is TRBJ1-2 and V is TRBV6-6; possibly TRBD1 for D (5 bases). The CDR3 covers 13 residues. V lost 2 bases, J lost 8 bases, and 12 bases lay in between. The germline V gene has CDR1 MNHNY and CDR2 SVGAGI (reference sequence).

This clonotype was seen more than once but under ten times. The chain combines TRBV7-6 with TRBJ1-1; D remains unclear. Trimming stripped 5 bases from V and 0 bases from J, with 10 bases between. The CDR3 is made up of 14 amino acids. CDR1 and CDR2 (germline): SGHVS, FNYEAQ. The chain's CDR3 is CASSRTDMNTEAFF. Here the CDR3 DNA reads TGTGCCAGCAGCCGGACCGATATGAACACTGAAGCTTTCTTT.

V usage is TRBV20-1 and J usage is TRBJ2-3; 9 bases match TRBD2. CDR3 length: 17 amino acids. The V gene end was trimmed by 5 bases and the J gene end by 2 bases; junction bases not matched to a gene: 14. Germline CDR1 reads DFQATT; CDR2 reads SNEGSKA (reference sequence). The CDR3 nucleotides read TGCAGTGCTGTAAGCGCCGGGACTAGCACATACACAGATACGCAGTATTTT. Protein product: CSAVSAGTSTYTDTQYF.

The CDR3 loop reads CSARDRSSSGANVLTF. In DNA, the CDR3 is TGCAGTGCTAGAGATCGCAGCTCCTCTGGGGCCAACGTCCTGACTTTC. The chain employs TRBV20-1 and TRBJ2-6; D call uncertain. Trimming removed 0 bases at V and 0 bases at J, with 9 bases between. Germline V gene sequence: CDR1 DFQATT, CDR2 SNEGSKA (reference sequence). There are 16 residues in the CDR3.

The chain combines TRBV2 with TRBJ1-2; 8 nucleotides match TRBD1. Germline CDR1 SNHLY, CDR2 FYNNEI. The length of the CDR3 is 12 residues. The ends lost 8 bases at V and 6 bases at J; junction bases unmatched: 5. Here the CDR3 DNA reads TGTGCCAGCCGAGGGGACAGGCATGGCTACACCTTC. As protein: CASRGDRHGYTF.

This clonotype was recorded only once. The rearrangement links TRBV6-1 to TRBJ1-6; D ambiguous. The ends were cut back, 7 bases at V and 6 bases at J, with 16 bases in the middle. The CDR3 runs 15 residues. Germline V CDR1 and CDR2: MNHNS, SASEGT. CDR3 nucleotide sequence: TGTGCCAGCATCCCTTGGGCACCCGTTAATTCACCCCTCCACTTT. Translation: CASIPWAPVNSPLHF.

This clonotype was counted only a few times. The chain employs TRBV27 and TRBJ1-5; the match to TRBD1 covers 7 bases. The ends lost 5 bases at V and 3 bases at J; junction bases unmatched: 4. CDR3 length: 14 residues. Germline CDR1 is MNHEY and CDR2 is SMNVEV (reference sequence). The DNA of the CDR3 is TGTGCCAGCAGTCTAACAGGGGCCAATCAGCCCCAGCATTTT. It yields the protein CASSLTGANQPQHF.

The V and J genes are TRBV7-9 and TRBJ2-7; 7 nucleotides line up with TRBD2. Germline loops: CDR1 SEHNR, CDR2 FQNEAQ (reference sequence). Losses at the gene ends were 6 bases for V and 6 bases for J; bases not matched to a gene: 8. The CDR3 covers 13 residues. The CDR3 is CASRPSGRPEQYF. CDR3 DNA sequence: TGTGCCAGCAGGCCTAGCGGCCGTCCCGAGCAGTACTTC.

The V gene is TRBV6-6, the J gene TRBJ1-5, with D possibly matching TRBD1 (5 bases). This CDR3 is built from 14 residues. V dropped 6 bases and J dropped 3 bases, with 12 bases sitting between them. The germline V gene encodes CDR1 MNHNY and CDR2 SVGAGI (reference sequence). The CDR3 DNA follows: TGTGCCAGCAGCCCTACAGGAATCAATCAGCCCCAGCATTTT. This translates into CASSPTGINQPQHF.

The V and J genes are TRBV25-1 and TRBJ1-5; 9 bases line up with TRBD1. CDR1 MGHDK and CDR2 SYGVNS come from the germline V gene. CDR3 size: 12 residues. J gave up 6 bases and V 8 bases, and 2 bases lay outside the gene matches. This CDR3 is CASGTGFQPQHF. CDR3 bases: TGTGCCAGCGGGACAGGGTTTCAGCCCCAGCATTTT. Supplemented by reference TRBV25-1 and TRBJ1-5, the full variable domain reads EADIYQTPRYLVIGTGKKITLECSQTMGHDKMYWYQQDPGMELHLIHYSYGVNSTEKGDLSSESTVSRIRTEHFPLTLESARPSHTSQYLCASGTGFQPQHFGDGTRLSIL.

The DNA for the CDR3 is TGCGCCAGCAGCCAAGTTCCCTTGGACAGGGTTAGAGGGGGTAACTATGGCTACACCTTC. Residues: CASSQVPLDRVRGGNYGYTF. The J gene is TRBJ1-2, the V gene TRBV4-1; 8 bases line up with TRBD1. CDR3 length: 20 amino acids. Trimming at V came to 1 base and at J to 1 base, leaving 17 bases not matched to a gene. CDR1 is MGHRA, CDR2 YSYEKL, per germline.

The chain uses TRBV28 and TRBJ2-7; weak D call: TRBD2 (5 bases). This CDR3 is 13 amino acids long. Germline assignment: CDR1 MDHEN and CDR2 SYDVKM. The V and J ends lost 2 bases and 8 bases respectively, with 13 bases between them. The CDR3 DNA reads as TGTGCCAGCAGTTTAGGGAGTTGGGTCAAGCAGTACTTC. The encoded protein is CASSLGSWVKQYF.

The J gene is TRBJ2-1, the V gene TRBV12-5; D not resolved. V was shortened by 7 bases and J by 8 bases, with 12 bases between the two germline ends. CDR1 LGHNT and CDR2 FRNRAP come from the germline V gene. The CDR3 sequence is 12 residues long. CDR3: CASARQRDEQFF. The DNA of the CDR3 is TGTGCTAGTGCCCGGCAAAGGGATGAGCAGTTCTTC.